This record looks at one T cell receptor (beta chain) sequence and its context. Germline CDR1 SNHLY, CDR2 FYNNEI. The CDR3 is 14 residues long. Trimming cost V 6 bases and J 5 bases, with 14 bases left between them. This entry is derived from a study of control samples from healthy donors and cancer patients. Produced via immunoSEQ multiplex PCR; TCRdb's table is partial and in-frame only. Of approximately 97,000 clones in the sample, roughly 92% were seen once. Sequencing input: blood. V is TRBV2 and J is TRBJ2-1; tentatively, D is TRBD1 or TRBD2 (5 bases each). This receptor was taken from a human donor in good health. The donor label of this sample is uncertain. CDR3 sequence reads: CASRGWDHDNEQFF. The CDR3 DNA reads as TGTGCCAGCAGAGGCTGGGACCACGACAATGAGCAGTTCTTC.